This T cell receptor beta chain stems from a study of T cell responses to AZD1222 COVID-19 vaccine. Findings and caveats of the study: A mostly white British donor set with more females was recruited, and clonal diversity was possibly underestimated. Samples come after the peak T cell response, not at day 14. Once two AZD1222 doses were given, Spike-specific TCR breadth and depth went up.

Data came from immunoSEQ multiplex PCR; TCRdb stores just in-frame clones and leaves some out. This sample has 85,000 to 130,000 clones, with roughly nine tenths found just once. Notes on this clone: Antigen specificity is unknown.

The V gene's germline CDR1 is SEHNR and CDR2 FQNEAQ (reference sequence). V lost 5 bases and J lost 3, with 17 bases in between. The CDR3 is made up of 16 amino acids. Sequencing was performed on peripheral blood, taken on day 0 of AZD1222 vaccination. The sequence was obtained from an adult in good health. J is TRBJ1-5 and V is TRBV7-9; D remains ambiguous. CDR3 DNA: TGTGCCAGCAGCAGAACGATTGGGGTATTCAATCAGCCCCAGCATTTT. Amino acid sequence: CASSRTIGVFNQPQHF.